These 24 T cell receptor beta chains were sequenced from one sample in a study of T cell changes during pregnancy in multiple sclerosis. Only in-frame clones appear in the TCRdb table, and some are missing; sequencing was by immunoSEQ multiplex PCR. This repertoire shows 50,000 to 55,000 clones, 92% found once; its top ten account for roughly 0.4%. The input for sequencing was CD4+ T cells from peripheral blood mononuclear cells, taken after pregnancy. These TCRs come from a female donor with multiple sclerosis, enrolled in a pregnancy study.

V is TRBV6-1 and J is TRBJ1-2, with D uncertain. CDR3 size: 16 residues. The V end was cut by 3 bases, the J end by 5 bases, with 19 bases between. Germline-derived CDR1 and CDR2 are MNHNS and SASEGT. This CDR3 is CASSDYPPRLGYGYTF. For the CDR3, the DNA is TGTGCCAGCAGTGATTACCCTCCTCGACTCGGGTATGGCTACACCTTC.

V usage is TRBV5-1 and J usage is TRBJ1-1; D is ambiguous. The CDR3 covers 14 residues. The germline gives CDR1 SGHRS, CDR2 YFSETQ. Trimming pared 0 bases from V and 0 bases from J, leaving 6 bases between. DNA of the CDR3: TGCGCCAGCAGCTTGGACCAGATGAACACTGAAGCTTTCTTT. It is translated as CASSLDQMNTEAFF.

The V gene is TRBV5-6, the J gene TRBJ2-7; TRBD1 agrees at 9 bases. V was pared by 5 bases and J by 6 bases, with 15 bases of the junction left unmatched. This CDR3 spans 16 amino acids. Looked up from germline, CDR1 is SGHDT and CDR2 is YYEEEE. The CDR3: CASSQSRDRDLGEQYF. The CDR3, as DNA: TGTGCCAGCAGTCAGTCCCGGGACAGGGACCTCGGCGAGCAGTACTTC.

In DNA form, the CDR3 reads TGTGCCAGTAGTCATACAGGGGGGAGACAGCCCCAGCATTTT. The encoded protein is CASSHTGGRQPQHF. V is TRBV19 and J is TRBJ1-5; 8 nucleotides line up with TRBD1. Germline trimming cut 5 bases from V and 7 bases from J; bases unmatched to any gene: 7. This CDR3 is built from 14 residues. From germline, CDR1 is LNHDA and CDR2 SQIVND (reference sequence).

The chain recombines TRBV28 with TRBJ2-5; 7 bases map to TRBD2. Germline values: CDR1 MDHEN, CDR2 SYDVKM. This CDR3 spans 14 amino acids. V shed 2 bases and J 7 bases; nucleotides not matched to a gene: 7. The CDR3 loop reads CASSLRSGTGTQYF. The DNA for the CDR3 is TGTGCCAGCAGTTTACGAAGCGGGACGGGGACCCAGTACTTC.

V gene TRBV7-2 combines with J gene TRBJ1-4; maybe TRBD1 (5 bases). CDR3 size: 15 residues. V dropped 2 bases and J dropped 8 bases, with 15 bases sitting between them. CDR1 and CDR2 (germline): SGHTA, FQGNSA. This CDR3 is CASSLQAGRGEKLFF. The CDR3 bases are TGTGCCAGCAGCTTACAGGCAGGGCGAGGCGAAAAACTGTTTTTT.

The gene calls are TRBV29-1 and TRBJ2-1; the match to TRBD2 covers 11 bases. V lost 7 bases, J lost 7 bases, and 15 bases stayed unmatched. Germline V gene sequence: CDR1 SQVTM, CDR2 ANQGSEA. This CDR3 is built from 16 residues. The CDR3 region is CSAPALAGDLGNEQFF. DNA for the CDR3: TGCAGCGCCCCGGCACTAGCGGGAGATTTAGGAAATGAGCAGTTCTTC.

CDR3 region: CASSPYWGDDTEAFF. The CDR3 nucleotides read TGTGCCAGCAGCCCCTACTGGGGGGATGACACTGAAGCTTTCTTT. The gene calls are TRBV7-9 and TRBJ1-1, with D perhaps TRBD1 (5 bases). In germline, CDR1 is SEHNR, CDR2 FQNEAQ (reference sequence). Trimming left V 5 bases short and J 3 bases short, with 16 bases between. CDR3 length: 15 residues.

The V and J genes are TRBV5-1 and TRBJ2-1; 7 bases are a match to TRBD2. The CDR3 consists of 15 residues. Germline assignment: CDR1 SGHRS and CDR2 YFSETQ. Trimming took 0 bases from V and 3 from J; bases not matched to a gene: 3. The CDR3 DNA sequence: TGCGCCAGCAGCTTGGACCAGCGGGGCTACAATGAGCAGTTCTTC. Residues: CASSLDQRGYNEQFF.

The chain is built from TRBV5-4 and TRBJ2-1; the D gene is possibly TRBD1 (6 bases). Germline lookup yields CDR1 SGHNT and CDR2 YYREEE (reference sequence). The V end was cut by 4 bases, the J end by 9 bases, with 20 bases between. The CDR3 loop spans 15 amino acids. The CDR3 DNA reads as TGTGCCAGCAGCCCACGGACAGTCTCGTCTAGTGAGCAGTTCTTC. Translation gives CASSPRTVSSSEQFF.

This clone was seen once. The rearrangement links TRBV11-2 to TRBJ2-1, with D unclear. CDR3 length equals 14 residues. Trimming cost V 5 bases and J 6 bases, with 14 bases left between them. Germline V CDR1 and CDR2: SGHAT, FQNNGV. This chain's CDR3 is CASSTRSRSNEQFF. The CDR3 bases are TGTGCCAGCAGCACCCGATCGAGGTCCAATGAGCAGTTCTTC.

CDR3 region: CATPGTGQNYGYTF. CDR3 DNA sequence: TGTGCCACACCTGGGACAGGGCAAAACTATGGCTACACCTTC. The rearrangement joins TRBV28 to TRBJ1-2; 9 bases match TRBD1. The length of the CDR3 is 14 residues. Losses at the gene ends were 10 bases for V and 2 bases for J; bases not matched to a gene: 8. Germline assignment: CDR1 MDHEN and CDR2 SYDVKM.

The V call is TRBV5-4, the J call TRBJ1-1; D gene unclear. V lost 4 bases, J lost 0 bases, and 7 bases lay in between. Germline V CDR1 and CDR2: SGHNT, YYREEE (reference sequence). This CDR3 is built from 13 residues. CDR3 nucleotide sequence: TGTGCCAGCAGCGTGCAGATGAACACTGAAGCTTTCTTT. It encodes CASSVQMNTEAFF.

The chain combines TRBV12-5 with TRBJ1-4, with D possibly being TRBD1 (5 bases). CDR3 length: 15 amino acids. V was clipped by 6 bases and J by 1 base, with 12 bases between them. The V gene's germline CDR1 is LGHNT and CDR2 FRNRAP. The chain's CDR3 is CASGTSGVTNEKLFF. CDR3 sequence (DNA): TGTGCTAGTGGAACGTCGGGGGTAACTAATGAAAAACTGTTTTTT.

The chain is built from TRBV25-1 and TRBJ1-3; TRBD1 matches at 7 bases. The CDR3 length is 14 residues. Trimming took 6 bases from V and 2 from J; bases not matched to a gene: 4. The germline gives CDR1 MGHDK, CDR2 SYGVNS. The CDR3 DNA is TGTGCCAGCAGGGAGACAGGGACTGGAAACACCATATATTTT. It encodes CASRETGTGNTIYF.

V and J are TRBV19 and TRBJ2-3; 13 nucleotides line up with TRBD2. Trimming took 5 bases from V and 4 from J; bases not matched to a gene: 12. Per the germline V gene, CDR1 is LNHDA and CDR2 is SQIVND (reference sequence). The CDR3 extends over 18 amino acids. CDR3 sequence reads: CASSGSWTSGSRADTQYF. CDR3 in DNA: TGTGCCAGTAGTGGATCTTGGACTAGCGGGAGTCGGGCAGATACGCAGTATTTT.

The rearrangement links TRBV6-1 to TRBJ2-3; 11 nucleotides line up with TRBD2. CDR1 MNHNS and CDR2 SASEGT come from the germline V gene. V shed 2 bases, J shed 0 bases, and the junction held 4 bases outside the gene matches. CDR3 length: 17 amino acids. CDR3 region: CASSERSSGRSTDTQYF. The CDR3 DNA sequence: TGTGCCAGCAGTGAAAGGTCTAGCGGGAGGAGCACAGATACGCAGTATTTT.

The chain couples TRBV9 to TRBJ1-1; a possible D gene is TRBD1 (5 bases). This CDR3 comprises 15 residues. Germline assignment: CDR1 SGDLS and CDR2 YYNGEE. V lost 3 bases to trimming and J lost 5 bases, with 17 bases between them. As DNA, the CDR3 is TGTGCCAGCAGCGCCCAAACACAGGTGGGAACTGAAGCTTTCTTT. Its translation: CASSAQTQVGTEAFF. The full variable domain, rest sourced from reference TRBV9 and TRBJ1-1, is DSGVTQTPKHLITATGQRVTLRCSPRSGDLSVYWYQQSLDQGLQFLIQYYNGEERAKGNILERFSAQQFPDLHSELNLSSLELGDSALYFCASSAQTQVGTEAFFGQGTRLTVV.

The J gene is TRBJ2-7, the V gene TRBV5-1; 10 nucleotides match TRBD1. The V segment lost 4 bases and the J segment 5 bases; nucleotides outside the gene matches: 3. Germline V gene sequence: CDR1 SGHRS, CDR2 YFSETQ. The CDR3 covers 13 residues. CDR3 sequence (DNA): TGCGCCAGCAGCGGGACAGGGGCCAACGAGCAGTACTTC. Its translation is CASSGTGANEQYF. Looking up the rest from reference TRBV5-1 and TRBJ2-7 gives the full variable domain: KAGVTQTPRYLIKTRGQQVTLSCSPISGHRSVSWYQQTPGQGLQFLFEYFSETQRNKGNFPGRFSGRQFSNSRSEMNVSTLELGDSALYLCASSGTGANEQYFGPGTRLTVT.

J is TRBJ2-1 and V is TRBV19, with TRBD1 identical over 7 bases. Germline CDR1 LNHDA, CDR2 SQIVND (reference sequence). The CDR3 is 14 residues long. Unmatched junction bases numbered 7, after V lost 6 bases and J lost 5 bases. The CDR3: CASRGQLHHNEQFF. In DNA form, the CDR3 reads TGTGCCAGTAGGGGACAGCTCCATCACAATGAGCAGTTCTTC.

The V and J genes are TRBV7-3 and TRBJ2-7, with D perhaps matching TRBD2 (5 bases). This CDR3 has 15 residues. Germline values: CDR1 SGHTA, CDR2 FQGTGA. Trimming shortened V by 3 bases and J by 1 base, and 13 bases separated the two germline ends. CDR3 DNA: TGTGCCAGCAGCTTGGAGGCCGGATTATCCTACGAGCAGTACTTC. This translates into CASSLEAGLSYEQYF.

The chain carries TRBV5-4 and TRBJ2-1; a possible D gene is TRBD2 (6 bases). The CDR3 runs to 16 residues. V lost 0 bases to trimming and J lost 2 bases, with 12 bases between them. The germline V gene has CDR1 SGHNT and CDR2 YYREEE (reference sequence). In DNA form, the CDR3 reads TGTGCCAGCAGCTTGGAGGAGGGCAGGGCCTACAATGAGCAGTTCTTC. Translating gives CASSLEEGRAYNEQFF.

The chain links TRBV6-6 to TRBJ2-3; D may be TRBD2 (7 bases). The CDR3 contains 14 residues. Per germline, CDR1 MNHNY and CDR2 SVGAGI (reference sequence). V was clipped by 2 bases and J by 6 bases, with 12 bases between them. CDR3 in amino acids: CASSYGRGGDTQYF. The CDR3 DNA reads as TGTGCCAGCAGTTACGGCAGGGGAGGGGATACGCAGTATTTT.

CDR3 amino acids: CASRQLQQPQHF. Here the CDR3 DNA reads TGTGCCAGCAGGCAACTCCAACAGCCCCAGCATTTT. The chain combines TRBV28 with TRBJ1-5; D is uncertain. Germline V gene sequence: CDR1 MDHEN, CDR2 SYDVKM. With 6 bases removed from V and 7 bases from J, the gap between germline ends came to 10 bases. The CDR3 is 12 amino acids.